This entry lists 8 T cell receptor beta chains sequenced from one sample in a study of PD-1 blockade in classical Hodgkin lymphoma (dated by TCRdb to between 2020 and 2021). In light of the paper, this sample's time point label describes: cycle 2 day 1 (C2D1) of nivolumab. All trial patients had relapsed after autologous stem cell transplantation, with cohorts A, B and C differing in prior brentuximab vedotin exposure. The library was produced with the immunoSEQ multiplex PCR assay. The source is immuneACCESS, and TCRdb retained only in-frame sequences with V and J called. Part of the clones is not carried over; for the studies checked, unresolved V genes explain less than half of this, and the remainder is unexplained. This sample has 100,000 to 130,000 clones in its table, and 70% to 90% of those were observed once. The ten most abundant clones make up 15% to 20% of the sample. The sample consisted of peripheral blood mononuclear cells (PBMCs), taken before the second cycle of nivolumab. The receptor source for this set is a human donor with classical Hodgkin lymphoma.

The rearrangement joins TRBV6-5 to TRBJ1-5; D not certain. This CDR3 contains 14 residues. Trimming stripped 6 bases from V and 1 base from J, with 10 bases between. The germline CDR1 and CDR2 sequences are MNHEY and SVGAGI. In DNA form, the CDR3 reads TGTGCCAGCAGCCCTAGAAGAAGCAATCAGCCCCAGCATTTT. Its protein product is CASSPRRSNQPQHF.

This clone was seen once. This rearrangement joins TRBV5-6 to TRBJ2-4; perhaps TRBD2 as D (5 bases). Germline CDR1 and CDR2: SGHDT and YYEEEE. CDR3 size: 17 residues. V lost 0 bases to trimming and J lost 1 base, with 14 bases between them. In nucleotides, the CDR3 is TGTGCCAGCAGCTTGGAAATGGCAGGAGGTGCCAAAAACATTCAGTACTTC. Translated, it gives CASSLEMAGGAKNIQYF.

V usage is TRBV6-5 and J usage is TRBJ2-7; 7 bases line up with TRBD1. The CDR3 length is 12 residues. J lost 4 bases, V lost 7 bases, and 4 bases had no gene match. Germline CDR1 reads MNHEY; CDR2 reads SVGAGI. The CDR3 sequence is CASTSQGYEQYF. As DNA, the CDR3 is TGTGCCAGCACCTCACAGGGGTACGAGCAGTACTTC.

V is TRBV5-4 and J is TRBJ1-4; the D is unclear. The V gene's germline CDR1 is SGHNT and CDR2 YYREEE (reference sequence). The CDR3 extends over 14 amino acids. V was shortened by 0 bases and J by 5 bases, with 8 bases between the two germline ends. In DNA form, the CDR3 reads TGTGCCAGCAGCTTGGCCAGCAGGAATGAAAAACTGTTTTTT. It translates to CASSLASRNEKLFF. The full variable domain, in which reference TRBV5-4 and TRBJ1-4 provide the parts outside the CDR3, is ETGVTQSPTHLIKTRGQQVTLRCSSQSGHNTVSWYQQALGQGPQFIFQYYREEENGRGNFPPRFSGLQFPNYSSELNVNALELDDSALYLCASSLASRNEKLFFGSGTQLSVL.

This chain connects TRBV7-2 to TRBJ1-5; 7 nucleotides align to TRBD1. V was clipped by 3 bases and J by 3 bases; unmatched bases: 5. The CDR3 sequence is 15 residues long. Germline lookup yields CDR1 SGHTA and CDR2 FQGNSA. CDR3 coding DNA: TGTGCCAGCAGCTTCAAGGGGACAGACAATCAGCCCCAGCATTTT. Protein sequence: CASSFKGTDNQPQHF.

The chain recombines TRBV7-2 with TRBJ2-7; 7 bases line up with TRBD2. From germline, CDR1 is SGHTA and CDR2 FQGNSA. There are 14 residues in the CDR3. With V trimmed by 5 bases and J by 4 bases, 8 bases remained unmatched. CDR3 residues: CASSASGGLYEQYF. CDR3 bases: TGTGCCAGCAGCGCCTCGGGGGGTTTGTACGAGCAGTACTTC.

The chain recombines TRBV27 with TRBJ1-1, with 8 bases fitting TRBD1. This CDR3 is 14 amino acids long. CDR1 and CDR2 from the germline V gene are MNHEY and SMNVEV (reference sequence). The trim removed 4 bases at V and 5 bases at J, leaving 6 bases unmatched. DNA of the CDR3: TGTGCCAGCAGTTACCAGGGGGCGCGGACTGAAGCTTTCTTT. Residues: CASSYQGARTEAFF.

The gene calls are TRBV30 and TRBJ2-3; D gene ambiguous. The CDR3 sequence is 15 residues long. Germline values: CDR1 GTSNPN, CDR2 SVGIG (reference sequence). V lost 1 base to trimming and J lost 0 bases, with 11 bases between them. The CDR3 DNA is TGTGCCTGGAGTGGGTCTGGCGGAAGCACAGATACGCAGTATTTT. Its protein product is CAWSGSGGSTDTQYF.